At least ten counts were recorded for the clone carrying this TCR beta chain. This entry belongs to a study of blood T cell repertoires in COVID-19. Germline lookup yields CDR1 MGHRA and CDR2 YSYEKL. This CDR3 is 15 amino acids long. V lost 6 bases, J lost 0 bases, and 14 bases lay in between. Participants were aged roughly 18 to 89 years from approximately 25 US areas. Grouping used clinical history reported by participants in a survey and questionnaire. Two negative PCRs, clearance, or symptom resolution had been documented for recovered Cohort 3 donors. Original processing notes: For nucleated cells, counts were estimated from reference gene primer amplification. Assay used: immunoSEQ multiplex PCR; TCRdb lists only in-frame clones, some missing. V and J calls and clone size are as listed in that table; D and trimming were resolved from the DNA. The table lists 200,000 to 250,000 clones, about 85% of them singletons, with roughly 2.5% in the top ten.

Specimen: PBMCs or T cells enriched from blood (not recorded which). The receptor's source is a woman between 25 and 40 years old who had recovered from COVID-19. The genes are TRBV4-1 and TRBJ1-2, with unresolved D. CDR3 DNA: TGCGCCAGCAGGTCCCCTGGCAAGACTAACTATGGCTACACCTTC. Encoded protein: CASRSPGKTNYGYTF.